The TCR beta chain described here comes from a study of blood T cells in healthy people across ages. Study outcomes and limitations: Donor CMV infection status was unknown, possibly confounding age-related changes in expanded clonotypes.

A word on this clonotype: No antigen is known for it.

It was with a sample-barcoded 5' primer and a J-beta primer mix that a second PCR of roughly 7 to 12 cycles was run. Tagging of each cDNA molecule was performed by a template-switch adaptor with 12 random nucleotides. TCRdb processed the 5' RACE reads anew with MiXCR; each CDR3 protein has one entry. The repertoire holds hundreds of thousands of distinct CDR3 sequences, approximately 25% seen once, with 9.4% in the top ten. This CDR3 is 14 amino acids long. The germline V gene encodes CDR1 MNHEY and CDR2 SVGEGT. V lost 7 bases and J 6 bases, leaving 18 bases between the germline ends. These records were also assigned to another study, of T cells of mothers and their children. As that report states: A few healthy Caucasian mothers, along with their six children, served as the donors. Overlap measured in related mother-child pairs was slightly, non-significantly higher than in unrelated pairs.

This clonotype originated in a boy between 10 and 17 years old in good health. The sample taken for sequencing was blood. The chain has TRBV6-2 or TRBV6-3 and TRBJ1-1; possibly TRBD1 for D (5 bases). The CDR3 loop is CASKEGPGRAEAFF. The CDR3, as DNA: TGTGCCAGCAAGGAGGGGCCGGGACGGGCTGAAGCTTTCTTT.